This TCR beta chain was observed in a study of T cell clonality in common variable immunodeficiency. Findings and limits, study-wide: Reportedly, TCR beta sequences from common variable immunodeficiency showed fewer deletions and N-nucleotide insertions.

Assay used: immunoSEQ multiplex PCR; TCRdb lists only in-frame clones, some missing. This repertoire lists more than 20,000 clones without singletons; around 2.5% sits in the top ten. In this sample, this clone turned up many times. Its antigen is currently unknown. Sample: peripheral blood mononuclear cells. The sequence was obtained from a human donor with common variable immunodeficiency.

Partial CDR3 DNA: TGTGCCAGCAGCAAGACACGATTCTCTGGAAACACC. Translated, it gives CASSKTRFSGNT. The complete CDR3 reads CASSKTRFSGNTIYF. V gene TRBV11-2 combines with J gene TRBJ1-3, with D hard to call. The read stops 3 residues short of the end of the CDR3; the missing end is completed from the germline J gene. CDR1 is SGHAT and CDR2 is FQNNGV in the germline V gene. This CDR3 region has 15 residues. V lost 5 bases and J 0 bases, leaving 11 bases between the germline ends.